Sequencing of this TCR beta chain was carried out in a study of CD8 T cells in Susac syndrome. Notes on the study in general: The authors acknowledged that their TCR sequencing and HLA analysis involved a relatively small number of individuals.

It was with random hexamers that roughly 0.5 to 1 ug RNA was reverse transcribed. Amplification of TCR beta CDR3 spanned 54 Vbeta and 13 Jbeta via immunoSEQ multiplex PCR. TCRdb reprocessed the immunoSEQ multiplex PCR reads via MiXCR and lists one record per CDR3 protein. The sample consists of 120,000 or so distinct CDR3 sequences, approximately 93% of them appearing once. Germline CDR1 reads SEHNR; CDR2 reads FQNEAQ (reference sequence). Germline trimming cut 5 bases from V and 8 bases from J; bases unmatched to any gene: 10. The CDR3 sequence is 14 residues long. As regards this clonotype: Antigen unknown.

The chain employs TRBV7-9 and TRBJ1-2; 8 bases are a match to TRBD1. This TCR was sampled from a human donor with multiple sclerosis. The sequencing sample was made of CD4+ T cells from PBMCs. CDR3 bases: TGTGCCAGCAGCACAGCAGGGGGCGCGGGAGGCTACACCTTC. Protein: CASSTAGGAGGYTF.